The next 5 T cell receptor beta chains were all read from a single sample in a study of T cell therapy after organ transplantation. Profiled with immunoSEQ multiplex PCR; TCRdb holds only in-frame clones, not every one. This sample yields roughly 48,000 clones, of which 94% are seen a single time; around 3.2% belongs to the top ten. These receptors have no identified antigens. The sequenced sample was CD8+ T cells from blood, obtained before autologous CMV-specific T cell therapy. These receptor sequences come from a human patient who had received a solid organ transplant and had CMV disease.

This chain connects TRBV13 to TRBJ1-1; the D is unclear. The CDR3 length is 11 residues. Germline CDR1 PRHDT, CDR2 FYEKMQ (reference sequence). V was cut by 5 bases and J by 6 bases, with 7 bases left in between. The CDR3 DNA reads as TGTGCCAGCAGCGACCGTGCTGAAGCTTTCTTT. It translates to CASSDRAEAFF.

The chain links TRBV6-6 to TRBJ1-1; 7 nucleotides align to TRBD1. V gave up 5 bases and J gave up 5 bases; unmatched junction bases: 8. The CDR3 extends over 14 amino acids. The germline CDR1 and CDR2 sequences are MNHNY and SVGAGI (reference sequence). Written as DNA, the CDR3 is TGTGCCAGCAGTACCTACAGGGGATTGACTGAAGCTTTCTTT. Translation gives CASSTYRGLTEAFF.

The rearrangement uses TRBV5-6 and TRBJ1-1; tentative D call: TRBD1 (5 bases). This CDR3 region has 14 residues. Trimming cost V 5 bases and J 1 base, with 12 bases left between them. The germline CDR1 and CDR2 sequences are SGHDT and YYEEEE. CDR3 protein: CASSFGQGNTEAFF. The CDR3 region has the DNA TGTGCCAGCAGTTTTGGGCAGGGGAACACTGAAGCTTTCTTT.

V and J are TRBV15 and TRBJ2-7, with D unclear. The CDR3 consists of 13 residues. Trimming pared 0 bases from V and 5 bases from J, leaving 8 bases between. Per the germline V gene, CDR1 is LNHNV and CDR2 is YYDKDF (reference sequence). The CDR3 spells CATSRDPDDEQYF. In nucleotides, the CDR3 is TGTGCCACCAGCAGAGATCCGGACGACGAGCAGTACTTC.

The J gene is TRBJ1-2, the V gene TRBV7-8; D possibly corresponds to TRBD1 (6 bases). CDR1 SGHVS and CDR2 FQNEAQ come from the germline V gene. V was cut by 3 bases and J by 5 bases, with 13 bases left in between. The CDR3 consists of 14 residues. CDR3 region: CASSFEDSPYGYTF. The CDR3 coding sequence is TGTGCCAGCAGCTTCGAGGACAGTCCATATGGCTACACCTTC.